Included here is one TCR beta chain sequence, with context. The antigen is undetermined. Amplification used 60 Vbeta primers and 13 Jbeta primers. Assay used: immunoSEQ multiplex PCR; TCRdb lists only in-frame clones, some missing. The profile covers 90,000 to 110,000 clones, with about four fifths appearing a single time and 2.2% taken by the ten largest. There are 13 residues in the CDR3. Unmatched junction bases numbered 7, after V lost 3 bases and J lost 9 bases. Germline CDR1 SGDLS, CDR2 YYNGEE. These data belong to a study of cytomegalovirus exposure and HLA in healthy donors. The study's findings and limits: The majority of CMV-associated TCR beta chains were reported as apparently HLA-restricted in a later analysis.

The chain joins TRBV9 to TRBJ1-1, with 8 bases lining up with TRBD1. The sequence came from a woman aged 25 to 39 in good health and CMV-seronegative. The sample comprised PBMCs. This CDR3 is CASSDRGGSKAFF. The CDR3 DNA sequence: TGTGCCAGCAGCGACAGGGGGGGGTCTAAAGCTTTCTTT. Variable domain in full (rest from reference TRBV9 and TRBJ1-1): DSGVTQTPKHLITATGQRVTLRCSPRSGDLSVYWYQQSLDQGLQFLIQYYNGEERAKGNILERFSAQQFPDLHSELNLSSLELGDSALYFCASSDRGGSKAFFGQGTRLTVV.